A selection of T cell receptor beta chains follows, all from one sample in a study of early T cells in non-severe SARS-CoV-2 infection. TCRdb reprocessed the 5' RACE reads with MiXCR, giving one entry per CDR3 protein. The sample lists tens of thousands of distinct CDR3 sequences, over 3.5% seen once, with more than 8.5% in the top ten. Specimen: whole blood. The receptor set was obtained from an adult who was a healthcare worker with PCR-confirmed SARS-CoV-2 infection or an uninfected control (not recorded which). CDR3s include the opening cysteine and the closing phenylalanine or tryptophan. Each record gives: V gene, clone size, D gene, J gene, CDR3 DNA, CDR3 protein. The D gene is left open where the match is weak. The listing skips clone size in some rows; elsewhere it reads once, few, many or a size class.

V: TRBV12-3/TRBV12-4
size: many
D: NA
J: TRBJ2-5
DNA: TGTGCCAGCAGTCAGAATTACGGTTCAGAGACCCAGTACTTC
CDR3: CASSQNYGSETQYF

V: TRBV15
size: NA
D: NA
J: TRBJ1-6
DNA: TGTGCCACCAGCAGAGACAGGGTGAATAATTCACCCCTCCACTTT
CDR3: CATSRDRVNNSPLHF

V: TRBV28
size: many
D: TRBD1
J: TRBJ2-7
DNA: TGTGCCAATTCCAGGACAGGGATACACGAGCAGTACTTC
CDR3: CANSRTGIHEQYF

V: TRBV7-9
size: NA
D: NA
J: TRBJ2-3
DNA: TGTGCCAGCAGCTTGGAGGGAACTTTCACAGATACGCAGTATTTT
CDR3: CASSLEGTFTDTQYF

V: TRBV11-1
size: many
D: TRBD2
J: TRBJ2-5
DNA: TGTGCCAGCAGCTCTAGCGGGAGGACTCTACAAGAGACCCAGTACTTC
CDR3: CASSSSGRTLQETQYF

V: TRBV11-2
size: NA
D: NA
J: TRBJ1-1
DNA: TGTGCCAGCAGCCTCTATCGACAGCAGGAAGCTTTCTTT
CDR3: CASSLYRQQEAFF

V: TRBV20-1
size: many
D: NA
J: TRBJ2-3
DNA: TGCAGTGCTAGTTTTTGGAGGGGAGATACGCAGTATTTT
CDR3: CSASFWRGDTQYF

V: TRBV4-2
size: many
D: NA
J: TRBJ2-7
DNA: TGTGCCAGCAGCCAAGTGGAGGGAGAATCGTACGAGCAGTACTTC
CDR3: CASSQVEGESYEQYF

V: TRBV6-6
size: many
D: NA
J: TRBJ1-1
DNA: TGTGCCACCGTTGACAGACTAAACACTGAAGCTTTCTTT
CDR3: CATVDRLNTEAFF

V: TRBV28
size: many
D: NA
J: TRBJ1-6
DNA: TGTGCCAGCAGTTCATATAAGACAGATCTCCACTTT
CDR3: CASSSYKTDLHF

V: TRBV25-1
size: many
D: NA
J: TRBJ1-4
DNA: TGTGCCAGCAGTGATACGGACAATGGGGGAGGTGAAAAACTGTTTTTT
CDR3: CASSDTDNGGGEKLFF

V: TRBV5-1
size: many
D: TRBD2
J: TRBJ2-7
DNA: TGCGCCAGCAGCTTGGCCCCAGCGGGAGGGCCTTACGAGCAGTACTTC
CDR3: CASSLAPAGGPYEQYF

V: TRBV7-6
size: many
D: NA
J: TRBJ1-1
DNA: TGTGCCAGCAGCTTGTCCGGGGCCACTGAAGCTTTCTTT
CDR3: CASSLSGATEAFF

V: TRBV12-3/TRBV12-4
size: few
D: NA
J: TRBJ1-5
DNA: TGTGCCAGCAGTTTAGGGGGGCAGCCCCAGCATTTT
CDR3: CASSLGGQPQHF

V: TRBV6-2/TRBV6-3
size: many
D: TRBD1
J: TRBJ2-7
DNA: TGTGCCAGCAGAGGTATCGGGACAGGGGTCTCCTACGAGCAGTACTTC
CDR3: CASRGIGTGVSYEQYF

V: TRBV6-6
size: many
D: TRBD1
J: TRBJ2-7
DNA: TGTGCCAGCAGTCAACGGACAGGGGGCGCGTCGGTCTACGAGCAGTACTTC
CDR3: CASSQRTGGASVYEQYF

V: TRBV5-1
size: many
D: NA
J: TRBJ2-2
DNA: TGCGCCAGCAGCCTTTCGACAGGCACCCCTTTGGAGCTGTTTTTT
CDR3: CASSLSTGTPLELFF

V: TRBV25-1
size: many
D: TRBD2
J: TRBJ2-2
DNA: TGTGCCAGCAGTGACCTGGGGGGTGCGGGAGGGCCGTACACCGGGGAGCTGTTTTTT
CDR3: CASSDLGGAGGPYTGELFF

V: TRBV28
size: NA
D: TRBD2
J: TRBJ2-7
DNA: TGTGCCAGCACCCAAATCGGACTAGCAGCTACCTACGAGCAGTACTTC
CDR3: CASTQIGLAATYEQYF

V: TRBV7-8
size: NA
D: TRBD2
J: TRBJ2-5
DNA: TGTGCCAGCAGCGACCCTTTCGAGCGGGGGGAAAGAGAGACCCAGTACTTC
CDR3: CASSDPFERGERETQYF

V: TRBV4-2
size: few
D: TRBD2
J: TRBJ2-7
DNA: TGTGCCAGCAGCCACAGTGTCGCGGGAGTATTCGTGGAGCAGTACTTC
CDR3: CASSHSVAGVFVEQYF

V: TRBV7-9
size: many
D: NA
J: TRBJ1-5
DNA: TGTGCCAGCAGCTCAGGGACATTAGGGGATCAGCCCCAGCATTTT
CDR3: CASSSGTLGDQPQHF

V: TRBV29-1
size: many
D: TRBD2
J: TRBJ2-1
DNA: TGCAGCGTTGGGGGAGGGCTAGCGGGAGAGAGTGAGCAGTTCTTC
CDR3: CSVGGGLAGESEQFF

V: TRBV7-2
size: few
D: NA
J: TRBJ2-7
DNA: TGTGCCAGCAGCTTAGCGCCCGGTACCTACGAGCAGTACTTC
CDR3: CASSLAPGTYEQYF

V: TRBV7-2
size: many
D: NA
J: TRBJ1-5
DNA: TGTGCCAGCAGCTTAGTGAAGAATCAGCCCCAGCATTTT
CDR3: CASSLVKNQPQHF

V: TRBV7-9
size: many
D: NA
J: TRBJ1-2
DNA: TGTGCCAGCAGCGTAGGACAGACCCTCTATGGCTACACCTTC
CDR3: CASSVGQTLYGYTF

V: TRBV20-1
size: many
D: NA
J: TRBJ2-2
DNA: TGCAGTGCTAGAGAACAGACGAACACCGGGGAGCTGTTTTTT
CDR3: CSAREQTNTGELFF

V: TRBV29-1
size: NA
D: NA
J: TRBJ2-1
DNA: TGCAGCGTCCGGACATCCTCCTACAATGAGCAGTTCTTC
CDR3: CSVRTSSYNEQFF

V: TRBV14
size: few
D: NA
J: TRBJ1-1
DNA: TGTGCCAGCAGCCAAGGACTAGTGAACACTGAAGCTTTCTTT
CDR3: CASSQGLVNTEAFF

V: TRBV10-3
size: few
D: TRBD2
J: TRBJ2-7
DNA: TGTGCCATCAGTGAGTCATTAGCGGGAGGCCAGTACGAGCAGTACTTC
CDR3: CAISESLAGGQYEQYF

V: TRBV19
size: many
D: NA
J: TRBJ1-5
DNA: TGTGCCAGTAGTATGGACAGAGCTCAGCCCCAGCATTTT
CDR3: CASSMDRAQPQHF

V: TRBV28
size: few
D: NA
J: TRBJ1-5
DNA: TGTGTCAGCAGTTTTGGTAATCAGCCCCAGCATTTT
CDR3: CVSSFGNQPQHF

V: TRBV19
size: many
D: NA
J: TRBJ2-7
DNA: TGTGCCAGTAGTATGCCGGAGCCACCCTACGAGCAGTACTTC
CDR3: CASSMPEPPYEQYF

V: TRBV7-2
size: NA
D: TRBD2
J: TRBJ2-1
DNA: TGTGCCAGCAGCTTACTAACGGGACTAACCTACAATGAGCAGTTCTTC
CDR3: CASSLLTGLTYNEQFF

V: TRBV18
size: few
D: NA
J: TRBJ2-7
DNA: TGTGCCACCTCCGAAGGCAGTTACTACGAGCAGTACTTC
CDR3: CATSEGSYYEQYF

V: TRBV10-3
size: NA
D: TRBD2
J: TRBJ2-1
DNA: TGTGCCATCAGTGCCCGGACTAGCGGGAGTTCGGGGAATGAGCAGTTCTTC
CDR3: CAISARTSGSSGNEQFF

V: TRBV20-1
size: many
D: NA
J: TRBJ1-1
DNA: TGCAGTGTCCCCCGGCCGGGGAACACTGAAGCTTTCTTT
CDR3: CSVPRPGNTEAFF

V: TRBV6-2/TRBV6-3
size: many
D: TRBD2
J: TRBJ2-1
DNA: TGTGCCAGCAGTTTAAATTCCGGGACTAGCGGCCCGAGGGAGCAGTTCTTC
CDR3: CASSLNSGTSGPREQFF

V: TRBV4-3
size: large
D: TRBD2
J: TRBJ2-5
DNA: TGCGCCAGCAGCCAGACTAGCGGGAGAGGGGAGACCCAGTACTTC
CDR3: CASSQTSGRGETQYF

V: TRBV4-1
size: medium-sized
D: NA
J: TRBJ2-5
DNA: TGCGCCAGCAGCCAAGCCGGGCAGGCGGAGACCCAGTACTTC
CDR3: CASSQAGQAETQYF

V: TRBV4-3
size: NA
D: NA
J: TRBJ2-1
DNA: TGCGCCAGCAGCCTTGAAGCCCGTCCTGACTCCTACAATGAGCAGTTCTTC
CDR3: CASSLEARPDSYNEQFF

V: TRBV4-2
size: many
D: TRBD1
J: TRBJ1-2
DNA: TGTGCCAGCAGCCAACAACAGGGGGACTATGGCTACACCTTC
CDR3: CASSQQQGDYGYTF

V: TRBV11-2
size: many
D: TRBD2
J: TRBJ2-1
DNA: TGTGCCAGCAGCTTAGATCGGTGGGGGGCGGAACCTAGCGGGAGCTCCTACAATGAGCAGTTCTTC
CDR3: CASSLDRWGAEPSGSSYNEQFF

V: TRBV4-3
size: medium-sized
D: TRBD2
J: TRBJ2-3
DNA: TGCGCCAGCAGCTGGACTAGCGGGAGGGCAGATACGCAGTATTTT
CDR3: CASSWTSGRADTQYF

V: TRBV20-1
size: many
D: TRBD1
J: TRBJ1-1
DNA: TGCAGTGCTAGCCACCCAGGGGGCGGCCCTGAAGCTTTCTTT
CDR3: CSASHPGGGPEAFF